This T cell receptor (beta chain) is drawn from a study of T cells in Graves' hyperthyroidism and ophthalmopathy. Study-wide background: Peripheral blood was drawn at first diagnosis, prior to all treatment. The study's findings and limits: A model of 13 V-J pairs discriminated ophthalmopathy from stable hyperthyroidism.

RNA transcripts provided the source from which TCR beta CDR3 regions were amplified. When the TCR CDR3 underwent first-round RT-PCR, the HTBI primer set was used. From the multiplex PCR reads, TCRdb called clonotypes with MiXCR, one entry per CDR3 protein. This table has hundreds of thousands of distinct CDR3 sequences, less than 20% appearing once. This clonotype was detected ten times or more. Its specificity is not known. J was trimmed by 1 base and V by 5 bases; bases with no gene match: 1. The germline CDR1 and CDR2 sequences are DFQATT and SNEGSKA (reference sequence). The CDR3 loop spans 12 amino acids.

The gene calls are TRBV20-1 and TRBJ1-1, with TRBD1 identical over 7 bases. Specimen: blood. The sequence was obtained from a woman aged 18-29 years with Graves' ophthalmopathy. The CDR3 nucleotides are TGCAGTGCTTGGGACAGGAACACTGAAGCTTTCTTT. Protein product: CSAWDRNTEAFF.